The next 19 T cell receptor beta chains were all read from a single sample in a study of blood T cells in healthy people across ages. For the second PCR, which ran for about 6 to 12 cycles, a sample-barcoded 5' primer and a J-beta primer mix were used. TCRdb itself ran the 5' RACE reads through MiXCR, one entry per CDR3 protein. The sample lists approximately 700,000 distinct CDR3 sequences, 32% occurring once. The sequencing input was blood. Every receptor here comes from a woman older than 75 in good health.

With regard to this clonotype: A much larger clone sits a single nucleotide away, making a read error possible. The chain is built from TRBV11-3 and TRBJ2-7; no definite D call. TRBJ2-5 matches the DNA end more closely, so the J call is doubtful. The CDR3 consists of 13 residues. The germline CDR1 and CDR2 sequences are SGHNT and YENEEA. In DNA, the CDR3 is TGTGCCAGCAACTTAAAGCCCAAAGAGACCCAGTACTTC. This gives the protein CASNLKPKETQYF.

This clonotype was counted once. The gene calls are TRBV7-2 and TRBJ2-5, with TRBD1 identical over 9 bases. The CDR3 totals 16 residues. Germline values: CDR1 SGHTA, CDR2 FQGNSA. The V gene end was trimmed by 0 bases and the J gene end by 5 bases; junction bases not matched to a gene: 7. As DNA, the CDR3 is TGTGCCAGCAGCTTAGCAGGGGACAGGGCTGGGGAGACCCAGTACTTC. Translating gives CASSLAGDRAGETQYF. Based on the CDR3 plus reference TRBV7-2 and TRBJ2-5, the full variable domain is GAGVSQSPSNKVTEKGKDVELRCDPISGHTALYWYRQSLGQGLEFLIYFQGNSAPDKSGLPSDRFSAERTGGSVSTLTIQRTQQEDSAVYLCASSLAGDRAGETQYFGPGTRLLVL.

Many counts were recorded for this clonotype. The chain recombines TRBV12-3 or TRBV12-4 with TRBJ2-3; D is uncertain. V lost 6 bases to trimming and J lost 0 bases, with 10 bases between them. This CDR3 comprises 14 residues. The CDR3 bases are TGTGCCAGCAGCCTATCCTCTAGCACAGATACGCAGTATTTT. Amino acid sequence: CASSLSSSTDTQYF.

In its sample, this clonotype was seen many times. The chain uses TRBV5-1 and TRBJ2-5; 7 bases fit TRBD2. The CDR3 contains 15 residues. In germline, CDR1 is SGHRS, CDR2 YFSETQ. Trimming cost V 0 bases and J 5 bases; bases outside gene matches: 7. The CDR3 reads CASSLESGVWETQYF. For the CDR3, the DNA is TGCGCCAGCAGCTTGGAAAGCGGGGTGTGGGAGACCCAGTACTTC.

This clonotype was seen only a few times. The CDR3 region is CASSLGQGGAGTEAFF. CDR3 sequence (DNA): TGCGCCAGCAGCTTGGGACAGGGGGGCGCAGGGACTGAAGCTTTCTTT. The gene calls are TRBV5-1 and TRBJ1-1; TRBD1 aligns across 9 bases. The length of the CDR3 is 16 residues. CDR1 is SGHRS and CDR2 is YFSETQ in the germline V gene. Germline trimming cut 0 bases from V and 5 bases from J; bases unmatched to any gene: 8. Together with reference TRBV5-1 and TRBJ1-1, the CDR3 gives the full variable domain: KAGVTQTPRYLIKTRGQQVTLSCSPISGHRSVSWYQQTPGQGLQFLFEYFSETQRNKGNFPGRFSGRQFSNSRSEMNVSTLELGDSALYLCASSLGQGGAGTEAFFGQGTRLTVV.

The CDR3 coding sequence is TGCGCCAGCAGTGCTAGGGAGGGCTACGACACCGGGGAGCTGTTTTTT. It yields the protein CASSAREGYDTGELFF. The chain links TRBV5-1 to TRBJ2-2; 7 bases are a match to TRBD2. Trimming at V came to 5 bases and at J to 3 bases, leaving 10 bases not matched to a gene. There are 16 residues in the CDR3. Germline V lookup: CDR1 SGHRS, CDR2 YFSETQ. The full variable domain, in which reference TRBV5-1 and TRBJ2-2 provide the parts outside the CDR3, is KAGVTQTPRYLIKTRGQQVTLSCSPISGHRSVSWYQQTPGQGLQFLFEYFSETQRNKGNFPGRFSGRQFSNSRSEMNVSTLELGDSALYLCASSAREGYDTGELFFGEGSRLTVL.

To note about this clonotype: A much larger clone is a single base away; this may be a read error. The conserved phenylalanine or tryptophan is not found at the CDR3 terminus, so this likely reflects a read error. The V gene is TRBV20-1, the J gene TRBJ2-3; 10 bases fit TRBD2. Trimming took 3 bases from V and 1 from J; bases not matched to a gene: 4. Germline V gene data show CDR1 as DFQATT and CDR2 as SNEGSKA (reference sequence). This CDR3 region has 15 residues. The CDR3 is CSASLLAGGTDTQYV. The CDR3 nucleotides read TGCAGTGCTAGTCTCCTAGCGGGGGGCACAGATACGCAGTATGTT.

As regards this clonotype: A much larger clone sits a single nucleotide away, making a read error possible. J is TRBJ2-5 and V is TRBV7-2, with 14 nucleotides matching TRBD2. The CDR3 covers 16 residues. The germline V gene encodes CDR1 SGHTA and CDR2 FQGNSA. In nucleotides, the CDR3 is TGTGTCAGCAGCCAAGCCGGGACTAGCGGGGGAGAGACCCAGTACTTC. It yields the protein CVSSQAGTSGGETQYF.

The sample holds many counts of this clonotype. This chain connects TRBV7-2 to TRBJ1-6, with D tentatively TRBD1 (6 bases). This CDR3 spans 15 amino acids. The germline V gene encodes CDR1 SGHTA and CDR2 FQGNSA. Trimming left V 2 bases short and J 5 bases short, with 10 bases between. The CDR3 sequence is CASSLRSGDNSPLHF. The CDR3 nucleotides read TGTGCCAGCAGCTTAAGGTCAGGGGATAATTCACCCCTCCACTTT.

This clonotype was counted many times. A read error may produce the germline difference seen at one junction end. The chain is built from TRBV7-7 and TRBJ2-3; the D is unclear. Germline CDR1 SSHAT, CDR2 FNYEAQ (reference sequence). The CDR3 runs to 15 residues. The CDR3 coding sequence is TGTGCTAGCAGCTTAGCCCCAGGTGGCACAGATACGCAGTATTTT. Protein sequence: CASSLAPGGTDTQYF.

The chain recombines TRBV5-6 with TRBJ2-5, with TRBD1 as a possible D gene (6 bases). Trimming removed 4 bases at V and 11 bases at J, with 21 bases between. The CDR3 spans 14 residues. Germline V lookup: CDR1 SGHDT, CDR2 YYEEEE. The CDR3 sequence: CASSMTGSIDGQYF. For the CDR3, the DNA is TGTGCCAGCAGCATGACAGGTTCCATCGACGGGCAGTACTTC.

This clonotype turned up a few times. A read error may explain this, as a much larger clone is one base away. The DNA of the CDR3 is TGTGCCAGCAGCTTATCCCCCGCAGACGCGTCCTACGAGCAGTACTTC. Amino acids: CASSLSPADASYEQYF. This chain connects TRBV7-8 to TRBJ2-7; D not resolved. Germline V gene sequence: CDR1 SGHVS, CDR2 FQNEAQ. Trimming left V 2 bases short and J 1 base short, with 15 bases between. This CDR3 has 16 amino acids.

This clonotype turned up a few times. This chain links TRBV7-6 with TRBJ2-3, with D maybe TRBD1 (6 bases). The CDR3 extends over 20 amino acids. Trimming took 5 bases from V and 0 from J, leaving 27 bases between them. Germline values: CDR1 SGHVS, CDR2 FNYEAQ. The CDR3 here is CASSPRAGTRRAPSTDTQYF. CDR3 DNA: TGTGCCAGCAGCCCACGGGCCGGGACAAGACGTGCACCTAGCACAGATACGCAGTATTTT.

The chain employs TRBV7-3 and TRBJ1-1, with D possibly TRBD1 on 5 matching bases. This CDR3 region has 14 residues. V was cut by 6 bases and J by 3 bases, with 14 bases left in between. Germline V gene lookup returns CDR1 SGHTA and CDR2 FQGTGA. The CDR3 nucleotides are TGTGCCAGCAGTTTTCGATCGGGGGACACTGAAGCTTTCTTT. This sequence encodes CASSFRSGDTEAFF.

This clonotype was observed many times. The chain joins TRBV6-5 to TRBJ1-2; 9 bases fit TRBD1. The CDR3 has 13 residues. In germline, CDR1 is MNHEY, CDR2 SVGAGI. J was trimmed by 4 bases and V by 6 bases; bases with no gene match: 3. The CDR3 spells CASRTGQGYGYTF. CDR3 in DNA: TGTGCCAGCAGAACGGGACAGGGCTATGGCTACACCTTC.

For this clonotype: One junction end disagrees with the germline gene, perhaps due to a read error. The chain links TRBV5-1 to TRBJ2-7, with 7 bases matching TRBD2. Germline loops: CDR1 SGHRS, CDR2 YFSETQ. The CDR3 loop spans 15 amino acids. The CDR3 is CASGLLTGGSYEQYF. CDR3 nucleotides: TGCGCCAGCGGCTTGTTGACGGGGGGCTCCTACGAGCAGTACTTC.

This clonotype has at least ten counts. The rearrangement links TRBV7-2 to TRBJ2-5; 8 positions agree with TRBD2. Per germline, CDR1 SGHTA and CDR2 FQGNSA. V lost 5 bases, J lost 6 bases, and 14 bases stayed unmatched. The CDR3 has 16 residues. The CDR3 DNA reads TGTGCCAGCAGCCCAGGTCGGGGGGGCGTCTTCCAGACCCAGTACTTC. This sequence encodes CASSPGRGGVFQTQYF. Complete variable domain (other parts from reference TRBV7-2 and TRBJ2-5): GAGVSQSPSNKVTEKGKDVELRCDPISGHTALYWYRQSLGQGLEFLIYFQGNSAPDKSGLPSDRFSAERTGGSVSTLTIQRTQQEDSAVYLCASSPGRGGVFQTQYFGPGTRLLVL.

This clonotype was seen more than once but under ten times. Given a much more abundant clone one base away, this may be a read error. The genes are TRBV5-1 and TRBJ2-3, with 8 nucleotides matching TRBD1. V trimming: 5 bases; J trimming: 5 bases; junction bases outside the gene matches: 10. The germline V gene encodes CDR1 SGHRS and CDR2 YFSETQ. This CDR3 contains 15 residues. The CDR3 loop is CASSSGTGGIDTQYF. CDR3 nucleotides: TGCGCCAGCAGTTCCGGGACAGGCGGCATAGATACGCAGTATTTT. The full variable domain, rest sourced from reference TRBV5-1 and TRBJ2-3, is KAGVTQTPRYLIKTRGQQVTLSCSPISGHRSVSWYQQTPGQGLQFLFEYFSETQRNKGNFPGRFSGRQFSNSRSEMNVSTLELGDSALYLCASSSGTGGIDTQYFGPGTRLTVL.

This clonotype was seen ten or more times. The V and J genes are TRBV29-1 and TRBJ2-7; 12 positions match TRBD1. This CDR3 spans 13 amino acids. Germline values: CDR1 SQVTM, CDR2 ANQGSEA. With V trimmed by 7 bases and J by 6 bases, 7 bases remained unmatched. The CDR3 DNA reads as TGCAGCGGAAGGGGACAGGGGGCTCGCGAGCAGTACTTC. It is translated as CSGRGQGAREQYF.